Listed below are T cell receptor beta chains from one sample, sequenced in a study of shared clonotypes between healthy human individuals. The protocol was immunoSEQ multiplex PCR, while the TCRdb copy is restricted to in-frame clones and leaves out a portion. The table has under 550,000 clones, almost 97% seen once. Source material: naive CD4+ T cells sorted from blood. These receptors were collected from a woman aged 25 to 39 in good health. Both conserved end residues are part of each CDR3. Fields, in order: D gene, V gene, J gene, clone size, CDR3 DNA, CDR3 protein. A D gene is named only where the DNA matches it firmly. The size field is filled for only some rows; it gives once, few, many or a size class.

d_gene: TRBD2; v_gene: TRBV11-3; j_gene: TRBJ2-1; abundance: -; CDR3nt: TGTGCCAGAAGAAACAGGGAGCGGGAGACCGACAATGAGCAGTTCTTC; CDR3aa: CARRNRERETDNEQFF
d_gene: -; v_gene: TRBV6-1; j_gene: TRBJ2-7; abundance: -; CDR3nt: TGTGCCAGCCGAATTGCACTCCAAGGGCGCGAGCAGTACTTC; CDR3aa: CASRIALQGREQYF
d_gene: -; v_gene: TRBV19; j_gene: TRBJ1-2; abundance: -; CDR3nt: TGTGCCAGTACCCCGGACCCAAACGATAACTATGGCTACACCTTC; CDR3aa: CASTPDPNDNYGYTF
d_gene: -; v_gene: TRBV6-5; j_gene: TRBJ2-5; abundance: -; CDR3nt: TGTGCCAGCAGTCTCTCAGGGTATGAGACCCAGTACTTC; CDR3aa: CASSLSGYETQYF
d_gene: -; v_gene: TRBV21-1; j_gene: TRBJ2-1; abundance: -; CDR3nt: TGTGCCAGCAGCAAGAGGACAGGGAAGGACAATGAGCAGTTCTTC; CDR3aa: CASSKRTGKDNEQFF
d_gene: TRBD2; v_gene: TRBV2; j_gene: TRBJ2-3; abundance: -; CDR3nt: TGTGCCAGCAGCGCCGGACTAGCGGGAGGGGAGACAGATACGCAGTATTTT; CDR3aa: CASSAGLAGGETDTQYF
d_gene: TRBD1; v_gene: TRBV25-1; j_gene: TRBJ1-2; abundance: -; CDR3nt: TGTGCCAGCAGTGGAGGGAGGACAGGGAATGGCTACACCTTC; CDR3aa: CASSGGRTGNGYTF
d_gene: -; v_gene: TRBV7-9; j_gene: TRBJ2-2; abundance: -; CDR3nt: TGTGCCAGCAGCTTATACAGGGCATCCGGGGAGCTGTTTTTT; CDR3aa: CASSLYRASGELFF
d_gene: TRBD2; v_gene: TRBV2; j_gene: TRBJ2-5; abundance: once; CDR3nt: TGTGCCAGCACCGGACTAGCAATACAAGAGACCCAGTACTTC; CDR3aa: CASTGLAIQETQYF
d_gene: TRBD1; v_gene: TRBV7-9; j_gene: TRBJ2-7; abundance: -; CDR3nt: TGTGCCAGCAGCTCCCCGGGACAGAAATACGAGCAGTACTTC; CDR3aa: CASSSPGQKYEQYF
d_gene: -; v_gene: TRBV18; j_gene: TRBJ1-2; abundance: -; CDR3nt: TGTGCCAGCTCACCACCGCACAGCAACTATGGCTACACCTTC; CDR3aa: CASSPPHSNYGYTF
d_gene: -; v_gene: TRBV11-2; j_gene: TRBJ1-1; abundance: -; CDR3nt: TGTGCCAGCAGCTTAGTTACGGTGAACACTGAAGCTTTCTTT; CDR3aa: CASSLVTVNTEAFF
d_gene: -; v_gene: TRBV27; j_gene: TRBJ1-6; abundance: -; CDR3nt: TGTGCCAGCAAGGGAGGGTGGGGGCAAAATTCACCCCTCCACTTT; CDR3aa: CASKGGWGQNSPLHF
d_gene: -; v_gene: TRBV10-3; j_gene: TRBJ1-1; abundance: -; CDR3nt: TGTGCCTCTGGTGGAGCGAACACTGAAGCTTTCTTT; CDR3aa: CASGGANTEAFF
d_gene: TRBD2; v_gene: TRBV7-2; j_gene: TRBJ2-5; abundance: -; CDR3nt: TGTGCCAGCAGCTCATCGGGACTAGCGAGAGGGGCAGAGACCCAGTACTTC; CDR3aa: CASSSSGLARGAETQYF
d_gene: -; v_gene: TRBV7-9; j_gene: TRBJ2-2; abundance: -; CDR3nt: TGTGCCAGCAGCGGCGACTCCTCGCGTGGCACCGGGGAGCTGTTTTTT; CDR3aa: CASSGDSSRGTGELFF
d_gene: -; v_gene: TRBV2; j_gene: TRBJ1-2; abundance: -; CDR3nt: TGTGCCAGCAGGGAGGAGGGGGTCTCTCATGGCTACACCTTC; CDR3aa: CASREEGVSHGYTF
d_gene: -; v_gene: TRBV9; j_gene: TRBJ2-3; abundance: -; CDR3nt: TGTGCCAGCAGGGGCCTGGAGACAGATACGCAGTATTTT; CDR3aa: CASRGLETDTQYF
d_gene: -; v_gene: TRBV19; j_gene: TRBJ1-5; abundance: -; CDR3nt: TGTGCCAGTAGTATTGAACCGGGATCAAGCCGCCAGCCCCAGCATTTT; CDR3aa: CASSIEPGSSRQPQHF
d_gene: -; v_gene: TRBV7-2; j_gene: TRBJ2-7; abundance: -; CDR3nt: TGTGCCAGCAGCTCTTCGACTAGGGGCGAGCAGTACTTC; CDR3aa: CASSSSTRGEQYF
d_gene: -; v_gene: TRBV6-5; j_gene: TRBJ1-2; abundance: -; CDR3nt: TGTGCCAGCAGTTATTCAAGGTCAGGGGCATATGGCTACACCTTC; CDR3aa: CASSYSRSGAYGYTF
d_gene: -; v_gene: TRBV7-9; j_gene: TRBJ2-1; abundance: -; CDR3nt: TGTGCCAGCAGCACTTCGTCGGGCCAGAGGGCACACAATGAGCAGTTCTTC; CDR3aa: CASSTSSGQRAHNEQFF
d_gene: -; v_gene: TRBV28; j_gene: TRBJ2-7; abundance: -; CDR3nt: TGTGCCAGCAGGGGGGCAGGGTCGTCTTACGAGCAGTACTTC; CDR3aa: CASRGAGSSYEQYF
d_gene: -; v_gene: TRBV10-3; j_gene: TRBJ2-7; abundance: -; CDR3nt: TGTGCCACGGGTTTGTACGAGCAGTACTTC; CDR3aa: CATGLYEQYF